One and the same sample provided the 7 T cell receptor beta chains below, sequenced in a study of blood T cell repertoires in COVID-19. TCRdb keeps only in-frame clones here, not all; method: immunoSEQ multiplex PCR. The sample holds 270,000 or so clones, approximately 81% seen once. Source material: PBMCs or T cells enriched from blood (not recorded which). The receptors derive from a woman aged 45-60 years who had been exposed to COVID-19.

This clone was seen repeatedly, ten times or more. The V and J genes are TRBV4-1 and TRBJ2-1; D is uncertain. V was cut by 4 bases and J by 4 bases, with 8 bases left in between. Germline values: CDR1 MGHRA, CDR2 YSYEKL. The CDR3 covers 13 residues. CDR3 in DNA: TGCGCCAGCAGCCCCGGCAGGTACAATGAGCAGTTCTTC. This encodes CASSPGRYNEQFF.

This clone was seen a single time. This chain connects TRBV29-1 to TRBJ1-1; D might be TRBD1 (5 bases). V was shortened by 7 bases and J by 3 bases, with 15 bases between the two germline ends. CDR1 is SQVTM and CDR2 is ANQGSEA in the germline V gene. The CDR3 covers 13 residues. The CDR3 loop reads CSGNHGTYTEAFF. The CDR3 DNA reads as TGCAGCGGGAACCATGGGACTTACACTGAAGCTTTCTTT.

The chain joins TRBV18 to TRBJ1-1; no reliable D call. The CDR3 runs 16 residues. V was trimmed by 3 bases and J by 5 bases, leaving 19 bases between them. Germline loops: CDR1 KGHSH, CDR2 LQKENI. CDR3 nucleotides: TGTGCCAGCTCACCGGGAGTCCGAACACTGCGGACTGAAGCTTTCTTT. It is translated as CASSPGVRTLRTEAFF.

The V gene is TRBV9, the J gene TRBJ1-4; D perhaps matches TRBD1 (5 bases). Germline CDR1 reads SGDLS; CDR2 reads YYNGEE. V lost 1 base and J lost 7, with 17 bases in between. This CDR3 contains 16 residues. The CDR3 spells CASSVTHGGVGEKLFF. The CDR3 nucleotides read TGTGCCAGCAGCGTAACCCACGGGGGGGTTGGTGAAAAACTGTTTTTT.

The chain combines TRBV5-1 with TRBJ2-7, with a weak D call TRBD2 (6 bases). This CDR3 has 15 residues. The ends were cut back, 7 bases at V and 5 bases at J, with 22 bases in the middle. The germline gives CDR1 SGHRS, CDR2 YFSETQ. CDR3 DNA sequence: TGCGCCAGCTCCCGGGACTGGCCCCCCTTGAACGAGCAGTACTTC. Amino acid sequence: CASSRDWPPLNEQYF.

This rearrangement joins TRBV5-1 to TRBJ2-3; 14 bases map to TRBD2. CDR1 is SGHRS, CDR2 YFSETQ, per germline. Losses at the gene ends were 0 bases for V and 0 bases for J; bases not matched to a gene: 6. The length of the CDR3 is 19 residues. CDR3 bases: TGCGCCAGCAGCTTGGAGGGACTAGCGGGGGCCACCAGCACAGATACGCAGTATTTT. Its translation: CASSLEGLAGATSTDTQYF.

The genes are TRBV12-3 or TRBV12-4 and TRBJ2-1; possible D gene TRBD2, 6 bases. The V and J ends lost 4 bases and 5 bases respectively, with 9 bases between them. CDR3 length equals 13 residues. CDR3 region: CASSWRGDNEQFF. The CDR3 nucleotides are TGTGCCAGCAGTTGGCGGGGTGACAATGAGCAGTTCTTC.